These T cell receptor beta chains were read from a single sample in a study of blood T cell repertoires in COVID-19. Sequenced by immunoSEQ multiplex PCR; TCRdb stores in-frame clones only, minus some. The sample includes around 200,000 clones, roughly 83% of them seen just once. Sequences were obtained from PBMCs or T cells enriched from blood (not recorded which). Source of these receptors: a man aged 35-49 years with acute COVID-19. CDR3s include the opening cysteine and the closing phenylalanine or tryptophan. Each record gives: V gene, clone size, J gene, D gene, CDR3 DNA, CDR3 protein. The D gene is left open where the match is weak. Not all rows give a size; the values are once, few, many and, for expanded clones, a class.

TRBV30,NA,TRBJ1-6,NA,TGTGCCTGGAGTGCCTCAAGGAGTTCACCCCTCCACTTT,CAWSASRSSPLHF
TRBV19,NA,TRBJ2-1,TRBD1,TGTGCCAGTAGTTTGGCAGGGGGATCCTACAATGAGCAGTTCTTC,CASSLAGGSYNEQFF
TRBV12-3/TRBV12-4,NA,TRBJ2-1,TRBD1,TGTGCCAGCAGTATCCCCGACAGGGGCGGGCAGTTCTTC,CASSIPDRGGQFF
TRBV6-5,NA,TRBJ2-7,NA,TGTGCCAGCAGTTACTCGAGAGGGTACGAGCAGTACTTC,CASSYSRGYEQYF
TRBV11-2,NA,TRBJ1-3,TRBD1,TGTGCCAGCAGCTTGAAAGGGGGCCCTGGAAACACCATATATTTT,CASSLKGGPGNTIYF
TRBV6-5,NA,TRBJ2-1,TRBD1,TGTGCCAGCAGTTCCCGGACAGGGGACTACAATGAGCAGTTCTTC,CASSSRTGDYNEQFF
TRBV19,NA,TRBJ2-7,TRBD1,TGTGCCAGTAGTGTCCGGGACAGGGGAAACGAGCAGTACTTC,CASSVRDRGNEQYF
TRBV5-1,NA,TRBJ2-7,NA,TGCGCCAGCAGCTACTCCAGGGACTCCTACGAGCAGTACTTC,CASSYSRDSYEQYF
TRBV5-1,NA,TRBJ2-1,NA,TGCGCCAGCAGCACGGACCGAGGGGAGCAGTTCTTC,CASSTDRGEQFF
TRBV18,NA,TRBJ1-6,TRBD1,TGTGCCAGCTCACCAAACCCAACCGGGACAGGGGGGGCCTATAATTCACCCCTCCACTTT,CASSPNPTGTGGAYNSPLHF
TRBV19,NA,TRBJ1-5,NA,TGTGCCAGTAGTCTAGACGGTGACAATCAGCCCCAGCATTTT,CASSLDGDNQPQHF
TRBV19,NA,TRBJ1-1,NA,TGTGCCAGTAGTAAAAACAGGTTTAACACTGAAGCTTTCTTT,CASSKNRFNTEAFF
TRBV7-3,once,TRBJ2-1,TRBD2,TGTGCCAGCAGCAAAGGACTAGCAGGATACAATGAGCAGTTCTTC,CASSKGLAGYNEQFF
TRBV9,NA,TRBJ2-1,TRBD1,TGTGCCAGCAGCTCTCGTAGTGAGGGACAGGCCATCTCCTACAATGAGCAGTTCTTC,CASSSRSEGQAISYNEQFF
TRBV29-1,NA,TRBJ2-5,NA,TGCAGCGTACCCCCCCTTGGTCTGGGTGCGGGCGAGACCCAGTACTTC,CSVPPLGLGAGETQYF
TRBV27,NA,TRBJ2-3,NA,TGTGCCAGCAGTTTAGGCGGAGTGGGCACAGATACGCAGTATTTT,CASSLGGVGTDTQYF
TRBV21-1,NA,TRBJ2-3,NA,TGTGCCAGCAGCAACCGGACAGGGGGGTACACAGATACGCAGTATTTT,CASSNRTGGYTDTQYF
TRBV15,few,TRBJ2-1,TRBD2,TGTGCCACCAGCAGGGGACTAGCGAGCAATGAGCAGTTCTTC,CATSRGLASNEQFF
TRBV13,NA,TRBJ1-1,TRBD1,TGTGCCAGCAGCTCAAACTCTCAGGGGGCGCGTTTCGACACTGAAGCTTTCTTT,CASSSNSQGARFDTEAFF
TRBV25-1,NA,TRBJ1-1,TRBD1,TGTGCCAGCACCCAAACTGGGACAGGGGCCCTGAACACTGAAGCTTTCTTT,CASTQTGTGALNTEAFF
TRBV30,NA,TRBJ2-7,NA,TGTGCCTGGACCCCCGGCTCCTACGAGCAGTACTTC,CAWTPGSYEQYF
TRBV27,NA,TRBJ1-1,TRBD1,TGTGCCAGCAAGGGGGCCGTGACTTGGATGAACACTGAAGCTTTCTTT,CASKGAVTWMNTEAFF
TRBV5-8,NA,TRBJ1-2,TRBD1,TGTGCCAGCAGCCCGGACAGGGACAGTCGCTACACCTTC,CASSPDRDSRYTF
TRBV11-2,NA,TRBJ1-2,TRBD1,TGTGCCAGCAGCACCAGACAGGGGGCCATTTTGGGCTATGGCTACACCTTC,CASSTRQGAILGYGYTF
TRBV12-3/TRBV12-4,NA,TRBJ2-1,NA,TGTGCCAGCTCCTCGACGAGTTGGAGGGAGGAGTTCTTC,CASSSTSWREEFF
TRBV28,NA,TRBJ2-3,TRBD2,TGTGCCAGCAGTTTACCTAGCGGGAGGGGAACAGATACGCAGTATTTT,CASSLPSGRGTDTQYF
TRBV15,NA,TRBJ2-5,NA,TGTGCCACCAGCAAGGTAACAGGGTTTCAAGAGACCCAGTACTTC,CATSKVTGFQETQYF
TRBV6-6,NA,TRBJ1-5,TRBD1,TGTGCCAGCAGCCGACAGGGGGCTTCCTATAGCAATCAGCCCCAGCATTTT,CASSRQGASYSNQPQHF
TRBV6-2/TRBV6-3,NA,TRBJ2-3,NA,TGTGCCAGCAGTTTAGTCAGGGCAGATACGCAGTATTTT,CASSLVRADTQYF
TRBV7-9,NA,TRBJ2-7,TRBD2,TGTGCCAGCAGCCGCGATTTAGCGGGAGAATACGAGCAGTACTTC,CASSRDLAGEYEQYF
TRBV19,few,TRBJ1-2,TRBD1,TGTGCCAGTACCAAATTGACAGGGGCGAACTATGGCTACACCTTC,CASTKLTGANYGYTF
TRBV21-1,NA,TRBJ2-3,NA,TGTGCCAGCAGCAAAGGATCTTCGGGTAGCGGGAGGGCAGTTGATACGCAGTATTTT,CASSKGSSGSGRAVDTQYF
TRBV30,few,TRBJ2-3,TRBD2,TGTGCCTGGAGGCTAGCGGGACTATTAGGCACAGATACGCAGTATTTT,CAWRLAGLLGTDTQYF
TRBV10-3,few,TRBJ1-2,TRBD1,TGTGCCATCCACACACAGGGGAACTATGGCTACACCTTC,CAIHTQGNYGYTF
TRBV24-1,NA,TRBJ1-5,TRBD1,TGTGCCACCAGAGGGACAGGGGGAAGCAATCAGCCCCAGCATTTT,CATRGTGGSNQPQHF
TRBV28,NA,TRBJ1-6,TRBD1,TGTGCCAGCACCCTAAGACAGGGGTCTAATTCACCCCTCCACTTT,CASTLRQGSNSPLHF
TRBV7-9,NA,TRBJ2-3,TRBD2,TGTGCCAGCAGCTTACTAGCGGGAGGCACAGATACGCAGTATTTT,CASSLLAGGTDTQYF
TRBV7-8,few,TRBJ1-6,NA,TGTGCCAGCAGCATCAGGGGTCCCCTGGGGAATTCACCCCTCCACTTT,CASSIRGPLGNSPLHF
TRBV29-1,NA,TRBJ2-7,NA,TGCAGCGTTCGAGGGCAGGTCTACGAGCAGTACTTC,CSVRGQVYEQYF
TRBV6-5,NA,TRBJ1-5,NA,TGTGCCAGCAGTTCCAACATGGACAGCCGGAATCAGCCCCAGCATTTT,CASSSNMDSRNQPQHF